This entry features one T cell receptor (beta chain) sequence. The source of the sample is a study of blood T cell repertoires in COVID-19. Under the authors' procedure: By means of reference gene primer amplification, nucleated cell counts were estimated. Profiled with immunoSEQ multiplex PCR; TCRdb holds only in-frame clones, not every one. V, J and clone size are those of that table, while D and trimming were read from the DNA. The sample has around 110,000 clones; about 82% are singletons. This CDR3 is built from 13 residues. V was pared by 2 bases and J by 6 bases, with 11 bases between. Germline CDR1 reads GTSNPN; CDR2 reads SVGIG (reference sequence).

Sequencing input: peripheral blood. The gene calls are TRBV30 and TRBJ1-5; no clear D gene. The clonotype was recovered from a man aged 55 to 70 with active or convalescent COVID-19. The CDR3, as DNA: TGTGCCTGGAGTTCCGGGGTCGTTCAGCCCCAGCATTTT. It encodes CAWSSGVVQPQHF.